This T cell receptor beta chain was identified during a study of chemoradiotherapy in HPV16-positive cancers. Broader study findings: HPV-specific T cells were functionally defined from only a couple of HPV16-positive patients. HPV-responsive T-cell expansion during chemoradiotherapy was linked to improved recurrence-free survival in HPV16-positive patients. Non-HPV-specific T cells did not expand in tumors during treatment, whereas candidate HPV-specific clones and E7-related motifs did.

Generated by immunoSEQ multiplex PCR, the TCRdb table keeps only in-frame clones and is missing some. The data hold more than 9,000 clones, with about 77% observed a single time. CDR1 is MNHNS and CDR2 is SASEGT in the germline V gene. Trimming pared 7 bases from V and 0 bases from J, leaving 12 bases between. This CDR3 is built from 14 residues. For this clone: Its antigen is undetermined. Distinct nucleotide sequences in the sample also encode this CDR3.

The specimen was taken from a patient who underwent chemoradiotherapy. The receptor comes from a human donor with HPV-associated anogenital cancer. The rearrangement links TRBV6-1 to TRBJ1-1; D is unclear. The CDR3 nucleotides read TGTGCCAGCACTGTCGGACCCATGAACACTGAAGCTTTCTTT. This sequence encodes CASTVGPMNTEAFF.